The next 10 T cell receptor beta chains were all read from a single sample in a study of T cells in localized non-small cell lung cancer. Profiled with immunoSEQ multiplex PCR; TCRdb holds only in-frame clones, not every one. The table includes roughly 35,000 clones, roughly 87% detected once. The sequenced sample was peripheral blood, obtained before any cancer treatment. The receptors were sampled from a woman aged 40-70 years with stage I lung adenocarcinoma.

The rearrangement links TRBV5-1 to TRBJ1-2; the D is unclear. The CDR3 loop spans 14 amino acids. V lost 0 bases and J 3 bases, leaving 9 bases between the germline ends. The germline gives CDR1 SGHRS, CDR2 YFSETQ. The CDR3 loop reads CASSLVGRDYGYTF. CDR3 coding DNA: TGCGCCAGCAGCTTGGTAGGGAGGGACTATGGCTACACCTTC.

This chain joins TRBV11-3 and TRBJ1-1; D is possibly TRBD1 (6 bases). CDR3 length: 13 amino acids. V was cut by 5 bases and J by 1 base, with 8 bases left in between. Germline V gives CDR1 SGHNT, CDR2 YENEEA. CDR3 in DNA: TGTGCCAGCAGCGCGACAGGGAACACTGAAGCTTTCTTT. It yields the protein CASSATGNTEAFF.

V usage is TRBV11-3 and J usage is TRBJ1-4, with TRBD1 matching 7 bases. From germline, CDR1 is SGHNT and CDR2 YENEEA. The CDR3 is 18 amino acids. V trimming: 5 bases; J trimming: 8 bases; junction bases outside the gene matches: 20. This chain's CDR3 is CASSTLKTEGANQEKLFF. In nucleotides, the CDR3 is TGTGCCAGCAGCACACTGAAGACCGAGGGGGCTAATCAAGAAAAACTGTTTTTT.

CDR3 residues: CASSPLPRELANEKLFF. The CDR3 region has the DNA TGTGCCAGCTCACCGCTCCCAAGGGAATTAGCTAATGAAAAACTGTTTTTT. The chain is built from TRBV18 and TRBJ1-4; no firm D call. V was pared by 3 bases and J by 3 bases, with 17 bases between. Germline V lookup: CDR1 KGHSH, CDR2 LQKENI. There are 17 residues in the CDR3.

This clone was detected once. This chain links TRBV5-5 with TRBJ1-1; possibly TRBD1 for D (6 bases). The ends were cut back, 3 bases at V and 4 bases at J, with 19 bases in the middle. This CDR3 is 16 amino acids long. Germline lookup yields CDR1 SGHKS and CDR2 YYEKEE (reference sequence). The CDR3 sequence is CASSYRTTGPSTEAFF. CDR3 coding DNA: TGTGCCAGCAGCTACCGGACAACAGGGCCCAGCACTGAAGCTTTCTTT. Combining the CDR3 with reference TRBV5-5 and TRBJ1-1 gives the whole variable domain DAGVTQSPTHLIKTRGQQVTLRCSPISGHKSVSWYQQVLGQGPQFIFQYYEKEERGRGNFPDRFSARQFPNYSSELNVNALLLGDSALYLCASSYRTTGPSTEAFFGQGTRLTVV.

The chain uses TRBV5-5 and TRBJ1-3; D gene unclear. The V and J ends lost 0 bases and 2 bases respectively, with 6 bases between them. Looked up from germline, CDR1 is SGHKS and CDR2 is YYEKEE (reference sequence). This CDR3 spans 14 amino acids. The CDR3 sequence is CASSLESAGNTIYF. In DNA form, the CDR3 reads TGTGCCAGCAGCTTGGAGTCAGCTGGAAACACCATATATTTT.

This clone showed up just a few times. The rearrangement joins TRBV6-1 to TRBJ2-7; no firm D call. Germline V lookup: CDR1 MNHNS, CDR2 SASEGT. The CDR3 totals 15 residues. The V end lost 0 bases, the J end lost 1 base, and 10 bases lay between the germline ends. The CDR3 DNA reads as TGTGCCAGCAGTGAAGCGGGCACGGAGTCCTACGAGCAGTACTTC. It encodes CASSEAGTESYEQYF.

The rearrangement joins TRBV19 to TRBJ1-2; possible D gene TRBD1, 6 bases. V shed 9 bases and J shed 0 bases, with 14 bases lying between them. CDR1 is LNHDA, CDR2 SQIVND, per germline (reference sequence). The CDR3 length is 14 residues. The CDR3 nucleotides are TGTGCCAGCGCACCGGGACACTCTAACTATGGCTACACCTTC. This translates into CASAPGHSNYGYTF.

The chain uses TRBV4-2 and TRBJ2-2; TRBD2 matches 12 bases. The CDR3 contains 17 residues. Germline loops: CDR1 LGHNA, CDR2 YNFKEQ. V trimming: 3 bases; J trimming: 6 bases; junction bases outside the gene matches: 8. Here the CDR3 DNA reads TGTGCCAGCAGCCACCTCTCTAGCGGGGGGGCGTCCGGGGAGCTGTTTTTT. This codes for CASSHLSSGGASGELFF.

The V gene is TRBV7-3, the J gene TRBJ1-1; D is undetermined. The CDR3 length is 12 residues. Germline lookup yields CDR1 SGHTA and CDR2 FQGTGA. Trimming pared 5 bases from V and 3 bases from J, leaving 7 bases between. CDR3 sequence reads: CASSRRYTEAFF. DNA of the CDR3: TGTGCCAGCAGCCGGCGGTACACTGAAGCTTTCTTT. Full variable domain (missing parts from reference TRBV7-3 and TRBJ1-1): GAGVSQTPSNKVTEKGKYVELRCDPISGHTALYWYRQSLGQGPEFLIYFQGTGAADDSGLPNDRFFAVRPEGSVSTLKIQRTERGDSAVYLCASSRRYTEAFFGQGTRLTVV.